This T cell receptor (beta chain) was identified in a study of PD-L1 blockade in urothelial cancer (dated by TCRdb to 2016 to 2017). Notes on the research overall: All patients started therapy around 2014 and received atezolizumab 1,200 mg intravenously every 3 weeks. About 85% of the roughly 30 patients were males with bladder-origin urothelial cancer, and about 60% of the 29 reported a prior smoking history. Patients had an ECOG performance status of 0 or 1 and had received between 0 and 3 prior chemotherapy regimens. Blood samples were analyzed at 3 weeks after treatment start (second dose) and at 6 weeks after treatment start. Blood samples yielded a median of roughly 140,000 T cells and more than 80,000 unique TCRs, with median clonality 0.080. The study, an exploratory multi-omic analysis, examined somatic, immune and clinical correlates of response to PD-L1 blockade with atezolizumab in urothelial cancer. Pretreatment tumor samples, along with matched peripheral blood serially collected before and after atezolizumab treatment, were subjected to TCR sequencing. Durable clinical benefit was defined as progression-free survival longer than 6 months, and TCR features were also tested against progression-free and overall survival. In the same patients, pretreatment tumors underwent whole exome sequencing and RNA sequencing in addition to TCR sequencing. Nine patients reached durable clinical benefit, while 20 patients did not. Some 29 patients had pretreatment blood TCR-seq, some 25 had at least one posttreatment blood collection, and some 25 had tumor TCR-seq.

The paper as a whole reports these results and caveats: Patients with durable benefit showed greater expansion of tumor-associated TCR clones in peripheral blood 3 weeks after starting treatment (n of about 22, p = 0.022). Because the sample size was small (n ≈ 30) and many exploratory analyses were performed, the results are intended to be hypothesis-generating. A pretreatment peripheral blood TCR clonality below the median was linked to improved progression-free and overall survival.

The CDR3 runs 15 amino acids, cysteine and phenylalanine included. The sequence is cut down to CDR3 DNA, 45 bases in frame from base 1. A cohort of about 31 patients with locally advanced or metastatic urothelial carcinoma, treated at Memorial Sloan Kettering on a trial protocol, was included. Peripheral blood mononuclear cells were collected pretreatment and during treatment, with between 1 and 8 total time points per patient. The Qiagen DNeasy Blood extraction kit was used to purify genomic DNA from total PBMCs and from tumor samples. PBMCs were collected pretreatment and during treatment and were isolated and stored as previously described. Synthetic TCR analog templates were spiked into each PCR so that absolute template abundance could be estimated from read counts. The immunoSEQ assay was used to amplify TCRbeta CDR3 regions from genomic DNA with bias-controlled V and J gene primers. Sequencing of rearranged TCRbeta segments was performed at approximately 20X coverage. Turning to the authors' computational methods: Sequencing errors were corrected by clustering, and CDR3s were annotated against IMGT so that V, D and J genes could be assigned. Downstream analyses used only productive TCRbeta rearrangements and left out out-of-frame or stop-codon sequences. Clonality was calculated as one minus the Shannon entropy normalized by the log of the number of unique productive sequences. Fisher's exact test with Benjamini-Hochberg correction, at a threshold of adjusted p below 0.01, was used to find clones that differed between time points or between blood and tumor. As stored in TCRdb, this immuneACCESS dataset retains in-frame rearrangements with V and J assigned. A fraction of the clones does not appear; measured against another copy, unresolved V genes explain less than half of the discrepancy, and the remainder lacks a known reason. V and J calls and clone size are given by that table; D and trimming were obtained from the DNA. The sample data list approximately 79,000 clones, and around 90% of these were observed just once. The top ten clonotypes cover 4.5% to 7% of the sample.

This clone has only a few counts. Its antigen remains undetermined. No base quality information exists; no much larger clone differs at one position. Rearrangement joined TRBV21-1 to TRBJ1-1; TRBD1, the table's D call, lacks a check against the DNA. TRBV21-1 is a documented pseudogene. The sample in question was PBMCs, obtained around atezolizumab (anti-PD-L1) treatment. This sequence was found in a woman in her 70s with urothelial cancer. CDR3 region: CASSKRDRVNTEAFF. DNA sequence: TGTGCCAGCAGCAAAAGGGACAGGGTGAACACTGAAGCTTTCTTT.